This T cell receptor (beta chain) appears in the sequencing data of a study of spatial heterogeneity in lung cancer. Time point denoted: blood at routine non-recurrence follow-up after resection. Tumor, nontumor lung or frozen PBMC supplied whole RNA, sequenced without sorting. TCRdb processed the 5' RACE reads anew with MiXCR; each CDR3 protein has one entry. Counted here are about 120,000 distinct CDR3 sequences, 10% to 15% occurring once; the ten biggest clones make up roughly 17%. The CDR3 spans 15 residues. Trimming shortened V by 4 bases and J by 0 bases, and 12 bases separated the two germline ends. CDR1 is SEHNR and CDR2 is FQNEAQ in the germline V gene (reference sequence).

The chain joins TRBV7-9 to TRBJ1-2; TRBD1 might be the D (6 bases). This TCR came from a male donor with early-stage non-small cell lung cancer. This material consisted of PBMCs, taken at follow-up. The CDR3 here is CASSSSDRTNYGYTF. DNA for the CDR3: TGTGCCAGCAGCTCGTCGGACAGAACTAACTATGGCTACACCTTC.